The next 3 T cell receptor beta chains were all read from a single sample in a study of vaccination effects on CD4 cells after COVID-19. Sequencing used immunoSEQ multiplex PCR; TCRdb keeps in-frame clones, though not all of them. The repertoire holds 20,000 to 25,000 clones, with 70% to 85% as singletons. Antigen-specific CD4+ T cell clonotypes were called by their expansion after viral peptide-pool culture in ViraFEST. Researchers isolated CD4+ T cells once around 11 days of culture had elapsed. Between March and December 2020, the person had a SARS-CoV-2 infection that PCR confirmed. No antigen has been assigned to these receptors. The source material was CD4+ T cells from PBMCs cultured with a peptide pool, sampled before COVID-19 vaccination. These receptors all stem from a human donor who had a prior SARS-CoV-2 infection.

J is TRBJ2-2 and V is TRBV6-6, with TRBD2 matching over 7 bases. The germline CDR1 and CDR2 sequences are MNHNY and SVGAGI (reference sequence). V shed 5 bases and J 1 base; nucleotides not matched to a gene: 10. This CDR3 comprises 17 residues. The CDR3 is CASSPLGSGGNTGELFF. The CDR3 bases are TGTGCCAGCAGTCCCCTTGGGTCGGGGGGGAACACCGGGGAGCTGTTTTTT.

The rearrangement joins TRBV30 to TRBJ2-2; D remains unclear. Trimming took 0 bases from V and 0 from J, leaving 11 bases between them. Germline V gene sequence: CDR1 GTSNPN, CDR2 SVGIG (reference sequence). This CDR3 contains 16 residues. The CDR3 reads CAWSVLKYANTGELFF. CDR3 nucleotide sequence: TGTGCCTGGAGTGTATTGAAATACGCGAACACCGGGGAGCTGTTTTTT.

The V and J genes are TRBV6-6 and TRBJ1-4, with TRBD1 as a possible D gene (6 bases). Trimming took 7 bases from V and 1 from J, leaving 16 bases between them. The germline V gene has CDR1 MNHNY and CDR2 SVGAGI (reference sequence). This CDR3 comprises 16 residues. Written as DNA, the CDR3 is TGTGCCAGCACTTCCGCGGGGGCTGGAACTAATGAAAAACTGTTTTTT. This gives the protein CASTSAGAGTNEKLFF.